The clone carrying this T cell receptor beta chain has a handful of counts. Expressed TCRB transcripts were sequenced, since all the RNA that had been isolated was reverse transcribed. The protocol was immunoSEQ multiplex PCR, while the TCRdb copy is restricted to in-frame clones and leaves out a portion. The sample holds 300,000 to 350,000 clones; around 13% are singletons and the top ten take 6.7%. The data originate from a study of beta chain features in type 1 diabetes. Germline CDR1 is SGHDT and CDR2 is YYEEEE. The CDR3 contains 15 residues. Trimming removed 4 bases from V and 8 bases from J; junction bases left unmatched: 13. Donors underwent one heparinised blood draw, about 110 mL on average.

The sequence derives from a man aged 25-45 years in good health. The chain joins TRBV5-6 to TRBJ1-2; 8 bases align to TRBD1. Sequenced input: central memory CD4+ T cells from blood. In DNA, the CDR3 is TGTGCCAGCAGCAGATACCGGGACAGGAAAGTAGGCTACACCTTC. It specifies CASSRYRDRKVGYTF.